There are a few counts of the clone carrying this T cell receptor beta chain. Its antigen is still unknown. Repertoires were generated with immunoSEQ multiplex PCR, while TCRdb's copy carries only in-frame clones and drops some. The profile shows over a million clones, roughly 74% of them singletons. The data belong to a study of shared clonotypes between healthy human individuals. Study-level points and caveats: Incomplete sequencing of sorted subsets was indicated by rarefaction despite large depth.

The germline V gene has CDR1 MNHEY and CDR2 SMNVEV (reference sequence). Trimming removed 10 bases from V and 2 bases from J, with 8 bases in between. The CDR3 totals 11 residues. The TCR was taken from a man in his late teens or twenties in good health. Some clones in this sample may be carry-over from other donors' samples. Sequencing used memory CD4+ T cells from PBMCs. Subset denoted: CD45RA-negative fraction. The chain is built from TRBV27 and TRBJ1-1, with D uncertain. CDR3 sequence: CATSFNTEAFF. The CDR3 region has the DNA TGTGCCACCTCTTTCAACACTGAAGCTTTCTTT.